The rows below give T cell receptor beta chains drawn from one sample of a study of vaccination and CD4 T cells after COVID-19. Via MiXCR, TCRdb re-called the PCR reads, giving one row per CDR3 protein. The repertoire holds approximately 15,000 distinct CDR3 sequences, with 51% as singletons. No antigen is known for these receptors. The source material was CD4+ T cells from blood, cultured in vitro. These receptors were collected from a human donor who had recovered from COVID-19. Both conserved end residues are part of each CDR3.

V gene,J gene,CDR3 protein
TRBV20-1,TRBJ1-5,CSASGTGASFYQPQHF
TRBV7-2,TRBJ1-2,CASSKDNLSGYTF
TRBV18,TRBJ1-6,CASSPPPGRNSPLHF
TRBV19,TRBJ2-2,CASSIWGLAGELFF
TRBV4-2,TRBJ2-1,CASSQAGLKGLIYNEQFF
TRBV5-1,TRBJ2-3,CASRTLAGNTDTQYF
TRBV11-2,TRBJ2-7,CASSLGLARNEQYF
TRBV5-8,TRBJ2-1,CASSPTSGRALREQFF
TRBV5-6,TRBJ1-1,CASSLPGQAYTEAFF
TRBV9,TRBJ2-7,CASSSTTGTEGQYF
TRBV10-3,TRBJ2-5,CAIRRDGFQETQYF
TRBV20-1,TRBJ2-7,CSARDLVGEQYF